The rows below give T cell receptor beta chains drawn from one sample of a study of blood T cells in healthy people across ages. One entry per CDR3 protein, called by TCRdb with MiXCR from the 5' RACE reads. The data contain hundreds of thousands of distinct CDR3 sequences, around 52% of them singletons. Material: blood. The receptors were gathered from a woman aged 80 or older in good health. Each CDR3 is given with its conserved first and last residue. A D gene is named only where the DNA matches it firmly. The size field is filled for only some rows; it gives once, few, many or a size class.

TRBV7-8	few	TRBJ2-5	-	TGTGCCAGCAGCTTCGCCGGGGGCCGTTTAGTCAATGAGCAGTACTTC	CASSFAGGRLVNEQYF
TRBV29-1	-	TRBJ2-5	TRBD1	TGCAGCGGCAGGGGGCCGCAAAATACGGAGACCCAGTACTTC	CSGRGPQNTETQYF
TRBV28	-	TRBJ2-3	-	TGTGCCGGCAGTCCGGGGGAATCCGGCTCAGATACGCAGTATTTT	CAGSPGESGSDTQYF
TRBV7-2	-	TRBJ2-1	-	TGTGCCAGCACTTCTATGGGAGAGCAGTTCTTC	CASTSMGEQFF
TRBV5-5	-	TRBJ2-7	TRBD1	TGTGCCAGCAGCGCGGACAGGGGGCTCATTTACGAGCAGTACTTC	CASSADRGLIYEQYF
TRBV5-1	-	TRBJ1-4	-	TGCGCCAGCAGCTTGGCAGGGAATAATGAAAAACTGTTTTTT	CASSLAGNNEKLFF
TRBV7-8	-	TRBJ2-6	-	TGTGCCAGCAGCAGAAGACAGTGGGCAGGGGCATCGAACTCTGGGGCCAACGTCCTGACTTTC	CASSRRQWAGASNSGANVLTF
TRBV27	many	TRBJ1-5	TRBD1	TGTGCCAGCAGTTTGCAGGGGGCCGTTAGCAATCAGCCCCAGCATTTT	CASSLQGAVSNQPQHF
TRBV6-6	few	TRBJ1-5	TRBD1	TGTGCCAGCAGGGCTTACGGACAGGGGAATCAGCCCCAGCATTTT	CASRAYGQGNQPQHF
TRBV12-3/TRBV12-4	-	TRBJ2-3	-	TGTGCCAGCAGTTTAGCCACCCAGGGAACAGATACGCAGTATTTT	CASSLATQGTDTQYF
TRBV7-2	-	TRBJ2-3	-	TGTGCCGGCAGCTTATTTCAGGGGCGATCCGATACGCAGTATTTT	CAGSLFQGRSDTQYF
TRBV7-6	-	TRBJ2-5	-	TGTGCCAGCAGCATTGGTCGGTCCGGGGTGGAGACCCAGTACTTC	CASSIGRSGVETQYF
TRBV2	-	TRBJ1-5	-	TGTGCCAGCAGAGATCAATCAGGGCTCAATCAGCCCCAGCATTTT	CASRDQSGLNQPQHF
TRBV21-1	few	TRBJ2-2	-	TGTGCCAGCAGCAAAAGTACCCGTACAGCGAACACCGGGGAGCTGTTTTTT	CASSKSTRTANTGELFF
TRBV12-3/TRBV12-4	many	TRBJ2-7	TRBD2	TGTGCCAGCAGTCTAGCGGGGGTCGCCTACGAGCAGTACTTC	CASSLAGVAYEQYF
TRBV10-3	-	TRBJ1-6	-	TGTGCCATCAGGACAGATAATTCACCCCTCCACTTT	CAIRTDNSPLHF
TRBV12-3/TRBV12-4	-	TRBJ2-3	TRBD2	TGTGCCAGCAGTTTCTCAGCGGGGGCCACAGATACGCAGTATTTT	CASSFSAGATDTQYF
TRBV20-1	-	TRBJ2-3	TRBD2	TGCAGTGCTAGTATAGCTAGCGGGAGCACAGATACGCAGTATTTT	CSASIASGSTDTQYF
TRBV5-1	many	TRBJ2-3	-	TGCGCCAGCAGATTCGCCGTTGGGACAGATACGCAGTATTTT	CASRFAVGTDTQYF
TRBV2	-	TRBJ2-7	TRBD1	TGTGCCAGCTCCGGGACAGGTTCCTACGAGCAGTACTTC	CASSGTGSYEQYF
TRBV10-3	many	TRBJ2-3	TRBD2	TGTGCCATCAGGAGTACTTCCGGGACTAGCCTCACAGATACGCAGTATTTT	CAIRSTSGTSLTDTQYF
TRBV9	-	TRBJ2-1	TRBD2	TGTGCCAGCAGCGCAACATCCGGGACTAGGGTTAATGAGCAGTTCTTC	CASSATSGTRVNEQFF
TRBV6-5	-	TRBJ1-2	-	TGTGCCAGCAGTTACTCCCTGGGGGTTGGCTACACCTTC	CASSYSLGVGYTF
TRBV29-1	-	TRBJ2-5	-	TGCAGCGCTGACGACCGGGGCGAGACCCAGTACTTC	CSADDRGETQYF
TRBV3-1	-	TRBJ2-1	-	TGTGCCAGCAGCCAGACCCCTGGAGGGGGGGAGCAGTTCTTC	CASSQTPGGGEQFF
TRBV7-2	many	TRBJ2-1	TRBD2	TGTGCCAGCAGCTTCTCGGGGGGGCTGTTGGAGCGCAATGAGCAGTTCTTC	CASSFSGGLLERNEQFF
TRBV11-2	many	TRBJ2-7	TRBD2	TGTGCCAGCAGCTTTCGGGAGGAGCAGAGCGAGCAGTACTTC	CASSFREEQSEQYF
TRBV18	-	TRBJ1-1	TRBD1	TGTGCCAGCTCACCGGGACAGGGGGCCGACACTGAAGCTTTCTTT	CASSPGQGADTEAFF
TRBV5-1	many	TRBJ2-1	-	TGCGCCAGCAGCACCCCAGGGTTATCCTACAATGAGCAGTTCTTC	CASSTPGLSYNEQFF
TRBV7-9	many	TRBJ2-1	TRBD2	TGTGCCAGCAGCCTTAGACTAGCGGGGGTATACAATGAGCAGTTCTTC	CASSLRLAGVYNEQFF
TRBV7-3	-	TRBJ2-3	TRBD2	TGTGCCAGCAGCACCAAACTTAGTGGGGCGGGAGGCACAGATACGCAGTATTTT	CASSTKLSGAGGTDTQYF
TRBV10-3	-	TRBJ2-3	-	TGTGCCATCATGGCGAACACCCCTAGCACAGATACGCAGTATTTT	CAIMANTPSTDTQYF